The 9 T cell receptor beta chains below all came from one sample that was sequenced in a study of shared clonotypes between healthy human individuals. Libraries were prepared by immunoSEQ multiplex PCR; TCRdb keeps only in-frame clonotypes and omits some of them. Found here are some 2,100,000 clones, about 94% of them singletons; the top ten hold around 0.13%. Sequencing was performed on naive CD4+ T cells sorted from blood. Sample subset: CD45RA+ positively selected. These receptors came from a man aged 18 to 35 in good health.

Comments on this clone: Other nucleotide sequences in the sample specify the same CDR3. This chain connects TRBV7-9 to TRBJ1-2; D uncertain. Germline V lookup: CDR1 SEHNR, CDR2 FQNEAQ (reference sequence). Trimming took off 4 bases at V and 2 bases at J, with 5 bases between the two ends. This CDR3 region has 12 residues. CDR3 sequence: CASSSVNYGYTF. Here the CDR3 DNA reads TGTGCCAGCAGCTCAGTAAACTATGGCTACACCTTC.

The rearrangement links TRBV15 to TRBJ1-3; TRBD1 is a possible D gene (5 bases). Looked up from germline, CDR1 is LNHNV and CDR2 is YYDKDF (reference sequence). The length of the CDR3 is 12 residues. For the CDR3, the DNA is TGTGCTACGGGGGTGGGAGGAAACACCATATATTTT. Its protein is CATGVGGNTIYF.

The J gene is TRBJ2-5, the V gene TRBV4-1; D is uncertain. This CDR3 comprises 15 residues. V lost 1 base and J 8 bases, leaving 17 bases between the germline ends. Looked up from germline, CDR1 is MGHRA and CDR2 is YSYEKL. In DNA form, the CDR3 reads TGCGCCAGCAGCCAAGGCCTACTGCCCCAAATCACCCAGTACTTC. The encoded protein is CASSQGLLPQITQYF.

On this clone: Other DNA sequences within the sample encode an identical CDR3. The V gene is TRBV5-1, the J gene TRBJ2-7, with no clear D. The CDR3 runs 14 residues. CDR1 and CDR2 from the germline V gene are SGHRS and YFSETQ. V was trimmed by 0 bases and J by 2 bases, leaving 9 bases between them. The CDR3 reads CASSLDSGPYEQYF. As DNA, the CDR3 is TGCGCCAGCAGCTTGGACTCCGGACCCTACGAGCAGTACTTC.

The V call is TRBV28, the J call TRBJ1-5, with 7 bases identical to TRBD1. Germline lookup yields CDR1 MDHEN and CDR2 SYDVKM. J was trimmed by 2 bases and V by 4 bases; bases with no gene match: 5. The CDR3 has 15 residues. In DNA, the CDR3 is TGTGCCAGCAGTTACAGGGGTTCGGGCAATCAGCCCCAGCATTTT. Its protein is CASSYRGSGNQPQHF.

The J gene is TRBJ1-2, the V gene TRBV19, with TRBD1 as a possible D gene (6 bases). Trimming removed 4 bases from V and 3 bases from J, with 15 bases in between. In germline, CDR1 is LNHDA, CDR2 SQIVND (reference sequence). CDR3 length: 15 amino acids. The CDR3: CASSTGQPIDYGYTF. The CDR3 nucleotides read TGTGCCAGTAGTACTGGACAGCCAATTGACTATGGCTACACCTTC.

This chain connects TRBV9 to TRBJ2-3; D gene unclear. The germline V gene encodes CDR1 SGDLS and CDR2 YYNGEE. V was pared by 1 base and J by 3 bases, with 9 bases between. The CDR3 is 14 amino acids. The CDR3 DNA is TGTGCCAGCAGCGTAAGGAAGATTACAGATACGCAGTATTTT. It translates to CASSVRKITDTQYF.

The CDR3 loop is CASKDSLNTGELFF. CDR3 nucleotide sequence: TGTGCCAGCAAAGACAGCCTGAACACCGGGGAGCTGTTTTTT. The V gene is TRBV27, the J gene TRBJ2-2; D possibly corresponds to TRBD1 (5 bases). The CDR3 sequence is 14 residues long. Trimming pared 7 bases from V and 1 base from J, leaving 10 bases between. The germline V gene encodes CDR1 MNHEY and CDR2 SMNVEV (reference sequence).

The genes are TRBV6-5 and TRBJ2-5, with TRBD1 as a possible D gene (6 bases). The CDR3 totals 12 residues. Per the germline V gene, CDR1 is MNHEY and CDR2 is SVGAGI. V dropped 5 bases and J dropped 3 bases, with 7 bases sitting between them. This CDR3 is CASSTGKETQYF. The CDR3 nucleotides read TGTGCCAGCAGTACAGGGAAAGAGACCCAGTACTTC.